This TCR beta chain was sequenced for a study of CD8+ T cells in alopecia areata. Looking at the study overall: At a dose of 5 to 10 mg twice daily, oral tofacitinib was given to treated patients. Study-level points and caveats: Scalp data also include sequences from resident alphabeta T cells of normal skin.

V lost 6 bases, J lost 5 bases, and 18 bases lay in between. From germline, CDR1 is SQVTM and CDR2 ANQGSEA. The CDR3 has 14 amino acids. Those with alopecia areata gave lesional scalp punch biopsies and peripheral blood. Comment on this clone: Its specificity is unknown.

Extracted RNA was reverse transcribed into cDNA, the sequencing template. Clones were read by immunoSEQ multiplex PCR, and TCRdb kept only the in-frame ones, dropping some. The sample shows roughly 250,000 clones, roughly 69% of them seen only once. The J gene is TRBJ2-3, the V gene TRBV29-1; D possibly uses TRBD1 or TRBD2 (6 bases each). This clonotype was sampled from a human donor with alopecia areata. The sample was CD4+ T cells sorted from blood, taken at week 0. CDR3 loop: CSVEGGPRVDTQYF. CDR3 in DNA: TGCAGCGTGGAGGGGGGACCCCGGGTAGATACGCAGTATTTT.